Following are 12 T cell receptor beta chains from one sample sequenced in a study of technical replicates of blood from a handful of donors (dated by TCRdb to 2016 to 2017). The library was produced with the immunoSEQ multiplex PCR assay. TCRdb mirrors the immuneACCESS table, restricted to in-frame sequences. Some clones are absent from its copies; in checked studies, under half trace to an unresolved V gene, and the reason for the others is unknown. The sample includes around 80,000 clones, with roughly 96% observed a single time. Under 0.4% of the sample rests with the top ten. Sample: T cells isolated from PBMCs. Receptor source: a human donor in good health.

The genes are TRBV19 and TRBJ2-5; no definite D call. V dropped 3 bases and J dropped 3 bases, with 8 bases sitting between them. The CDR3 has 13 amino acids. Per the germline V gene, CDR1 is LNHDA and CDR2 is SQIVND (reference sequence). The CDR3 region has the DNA TGTGCCAGTAGTATCGCTAGAGAAGAGACCCAGTACTTC. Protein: CASSIAREETQYF.

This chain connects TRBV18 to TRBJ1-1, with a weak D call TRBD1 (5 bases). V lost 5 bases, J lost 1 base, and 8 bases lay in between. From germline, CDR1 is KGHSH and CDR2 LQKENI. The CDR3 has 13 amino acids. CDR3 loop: CASSDDRNTEAFF. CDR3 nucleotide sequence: TGTGCCAGCTCAGACGACAGGAACACTGAAGCTTTCTTT.

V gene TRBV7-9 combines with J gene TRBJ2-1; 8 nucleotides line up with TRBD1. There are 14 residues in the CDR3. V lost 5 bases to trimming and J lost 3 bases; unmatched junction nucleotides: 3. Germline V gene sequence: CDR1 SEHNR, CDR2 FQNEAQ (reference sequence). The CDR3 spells CASSTGTGYNEQFF. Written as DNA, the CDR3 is TGTGCCAGCAGCACCGGGACAGGCTACAATGAGCAGTTCTTC.

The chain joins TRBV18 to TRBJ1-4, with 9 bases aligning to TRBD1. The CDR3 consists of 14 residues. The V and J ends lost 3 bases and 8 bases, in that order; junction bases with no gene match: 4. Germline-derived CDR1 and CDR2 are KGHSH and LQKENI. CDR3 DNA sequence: TGTGCCAGCTCACCTATGGGACAGGGAGAAAAACTGTTTTTT. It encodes CASSPMGQGEKLFF. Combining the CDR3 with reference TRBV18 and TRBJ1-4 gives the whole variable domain NAGVMQNPRHLVRRRGQEARLRCSPMKGHSHVYWYRQLPEEGLKFMVYLQKENIIDESGMPKERFSAEFPKEGPSILRIQQVVRGDSAAYFCASSPMGQGEKLFFGSGTQLSVL.

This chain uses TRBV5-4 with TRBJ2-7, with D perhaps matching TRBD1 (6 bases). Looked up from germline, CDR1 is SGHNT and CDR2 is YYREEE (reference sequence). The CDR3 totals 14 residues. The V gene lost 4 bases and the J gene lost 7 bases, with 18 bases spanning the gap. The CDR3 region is CASSREFLQGEQYF. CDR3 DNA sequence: TGTGCCAGCAGCCGGGAATTTCTGCAGGGGGAGCAGTACTTC. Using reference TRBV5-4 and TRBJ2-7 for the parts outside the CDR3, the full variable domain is ETGVTQSPTHLIKTRGQQVTLRCSSQSGHNTVSWYQQALGQGPQFIFQYYREEENGRGNFPPRFSGLQFPNYSSELNVNALELDDSALYLCASSREFLQGEQYFGPGTRLTVT.

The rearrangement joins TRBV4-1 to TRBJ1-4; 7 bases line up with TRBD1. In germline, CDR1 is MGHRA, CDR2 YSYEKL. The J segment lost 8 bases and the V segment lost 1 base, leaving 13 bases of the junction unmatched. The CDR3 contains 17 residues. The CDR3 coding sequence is TGCGCCAGCAGCCAAGTTTTAGTCCGGCAGGGGGGAGAAAAACTGTTTTTT. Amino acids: CASSQVLVRQGGEKLFF.

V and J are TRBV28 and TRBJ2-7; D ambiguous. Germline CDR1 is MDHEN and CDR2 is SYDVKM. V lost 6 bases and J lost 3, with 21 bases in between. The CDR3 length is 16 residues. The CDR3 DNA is TGTGCCAGCAGGGCAGGTGGTGGATGGCCCTACTACGAGCAGTACTTC. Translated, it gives CASRAGGGWPYYEQYF. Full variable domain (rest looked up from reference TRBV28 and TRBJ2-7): DVKVTQSSRYLVKRTGEKVFLECVQDMDHENMFWYRQDPGLGLRLIYFSYDVKMKEKGDIPEGYSVSREKKERFSLILESASTNQTSMYLCASRAGGGWPYYEQYFGPGTRLTVT.

The CDR3 loop reads CASSLPRSGSNTGELFF. For the CDR3, the DNA is TGTGCCAGCAGCTTACCTCGAAGCGGGAGTAACACCGGGGAGCTGTTTTTT. The chain is built from TRBV5-4 and TRBJ2-2; 8 bases are shared with TRBD2. From germline, CDR1 is SGHNT and CDR2 YYREEE (reference sequence). V lost 2 bases, J lost 2 bases, and 8 bases stayed unmatched. CDR3 length: 17 residues.

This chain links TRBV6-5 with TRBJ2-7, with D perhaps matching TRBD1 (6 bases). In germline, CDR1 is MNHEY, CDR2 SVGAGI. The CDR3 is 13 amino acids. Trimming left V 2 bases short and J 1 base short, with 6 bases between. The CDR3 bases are TGTGCCAGCAGTTACGGACAGTCCTACGAGCAGTACTTC. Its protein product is CASSYGQSYEQYF.

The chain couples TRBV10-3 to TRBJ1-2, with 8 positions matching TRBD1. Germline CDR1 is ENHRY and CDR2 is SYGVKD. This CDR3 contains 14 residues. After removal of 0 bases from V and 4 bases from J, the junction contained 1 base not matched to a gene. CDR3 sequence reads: CAISESTGGYGYTF. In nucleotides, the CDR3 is TGTGCCATCAGTGAGTCCACAGGGGGCTATGGCTACACCTTC.

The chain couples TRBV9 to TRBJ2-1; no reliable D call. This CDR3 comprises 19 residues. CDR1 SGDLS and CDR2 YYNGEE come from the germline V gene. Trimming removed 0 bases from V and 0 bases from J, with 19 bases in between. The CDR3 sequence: CASSVVALTLTSSYNEQFF. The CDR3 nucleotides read TGTGCCAGCAGCGTAGTAGCTTTAACGCTGACGAGCTCCTACAATGAGCAGTTCTTC. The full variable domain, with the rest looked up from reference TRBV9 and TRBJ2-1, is DSGVTQTPKHLITATGQRVTLRCSPRSGDLSVYWYQQSLDQGLQFLIQYYNGEERAKGNILERFSAQQFPDLHSELNLSSLELGDSALYFCASSVVALTLTSSYNEQFFGPGTRLTVL.

CDR3 DNA: TGCGCCAGCAGCCGGGCAATGAACACTGAAGCTTTCTTT. Amino acids: CASSRAMNTEAFF. The V gene is TRBV4-3, the J gene TRBJ1-1; D is unclear. The CDR3 runs 13 residues. Germline V gene sequence: CDR1 LGHNA, CDR2 YSLEER. V was cut by 4 bases and J by 0 bases, with 6 bases left in between.